This TCR beta chain was identified in a study of blood T cell repertoires in COVID-19. Overall study: Whether acute or convalescent, the COVID-19 samples came from the United States, Italy and Spain. Nucleic acid was either cDNA or gDNA, and it came from T cells, B-cell-depleted T cells, or PBMCs.

Sequencing used immunoSEQ multiplex PCR; TCRdb keeps in-frame clones, though not all of them. Of about 58,000 clones listed, roughly 77% are singletons. Recruited during active infection, patients (from Seattle) were subsequently followed longitudinally. The CDR3 covers 14 residues. V was pared by 2 bases and J by 5 bases, with 10 bases between. Germline V gene data show CDR1 as SGHDN and CDR2 as FVKESK. This clone was counted a few times. V usage is TRBV14 and J usage is TRBJ2-1, with a possible D match to TRBD2 (6 bases). Sequences were obtained from peripheral blood. The clonotype comes from a man between 60 and 75 years old with COVID-19, enrolled during active disease. Here the CDR3 reads CASSQLPSDNEQFF. The CDR3 nucleotides read TGTGCCAGCAGCCAATTGCCTAGCGACAATGAGCAGTTCTTC.